This entry features one T cell receptor beta chain sequence. The germline V gene encodes CDR1 SGHDN and CDR2 FVKESK. V lost 4 bases, J lost 0 bases, and 12 bases lay in between. CDR3 length: 16 amino acids. This sample stems from a study of blood T cell repertoires in COVID-19. The data were produced by immunoSEQ multiplex PCR, yet TCRdb's version contains in-frame clones alone and is incomplete. The sample holds 80,000 or so clones; 80% to 90% are singletons and the top ten take around a sixth. Specimen: peripheral blood. The V gene is TRBV14, the J gene TRBJ1-4, with D possibly matching TRBD1 (5 bases). This clonotype was sampled from an elderly woman with acute or convalescent COVID-19. The CDR3 nucleotides are TGTGCCAGCAGCCCTATTGGGACTTCAACTAATGAAAAACTGTTTTTT. Amino acids: CASSPIGTSTNEKLFF.